The source of this TCR beta chain is a study of T cells in Graves' hyperthyroidism and ophthalmopathy. Study context: Before treatment of any kind, peripheral blood was taken at initial diagnosis.

RNA transcripts served as the template for amplifying TCR beta CDR3 regions. First-round RT-PCR of the TCR CDR3 relied on the HTBI primer set. TCRdb re-called the multiplex PCR reads through MiXCR, storing one row per CDR3 protein. This table has 500,000 to 650,000 distinct CDR3 sequences, around 13% appearing once. The study excluded patients with uncontrolled infection, other autoimmune disease, pregnancy or lactation. The PBMCs were sourced from fresh peripheral blood (around 9.9 ml). The CDR3 runs 15 residues. Trimming shortened V by 7 bases and J by 2 bases, and 14 bases separated the two germline ends. Germline-derived CDR1 and CDR2 are LNHDA and SQIVND (reference sequence).

The sample taken for sequencing was blood. The gene calls are TRBV19 and TRBJ2-2, with D perhaps matching TRBD1 or TRBD2 (5 bases each). The clonotype was recovered from a woman between 45 and 60 years old with Graves' ophthalmopathy. The CDR3 sequence is CASIPGTVNTGELFF. In nucleotides, the CDR3 is TGTGCCAGTATCCCGGGGACGGTAAACACCGGGGAGCTGTTTTTT.